Listed below are T cell receptor beta chains from one sample, sequenced in a study of cytomegalovirus exposure and HLA in healthy donors. Generated by immunoSEQ multiplex PCR, the TCRdb table keeps only in-frame clones and is missing some. The sample has about 180,000 clones, under 85% seen once; the top ten hold roughly 5.2%. Sequenced sample: PBMCs. The receptors derive from a young man in good health and CMV-seronegative. CDR3s include the opening cysteine and the closing phenylalanine or tryptophan. Fields, in order: clone size, D gene, J gene, V gene, CDR3 DNA, CDR3 protein. A D gene is named only where the DNA matches it firmly. Expanded clones are given a class, and other clones once, few, many or no size at all.

clone_size: once
d_call: TRBD1
j_call: TRBJ2-5
v_call: TRBV4-3
cdr3_nt: TGCGCCAGCAGCCAAGACAGGGGGAGTAATCGAGAGACCCAGTACTTC
cdr3_aa: CASSQDRGSNRETQYF

clone_size: -
d_call: -
j_call: TRBJ2-5
v_call: TRBV27
cdr3_nt: TGTGCCAGCAGTTTTAGGGGAACAGAGACCCAGTACTTC
cdr3_aa: CASSFRGTETQYF

clone_size: -
d_call: -
j_call: TRBJ2-5
v_call: TRBV2
cdr3_nt: TGTGCCAGCGGGGCGGGAAGTCTGCAAGAGACCCAGTACTTC
cdr3_aa: CASGAGSLQETQYF

clone_size: -
d_call: TRBD2
j_call: TRBJ2-3
v_call: TRBV4-2
cdr3_nt: TGTGCCAGCAGCCAAACGACTAGCGGGGGTACGGGACGCACAGATACGCAGTATTTT
cdr3_aa: CASSQTTSGGTGRTDTQYF

clone_size: -
d_call: -
j_call: TRBJ2-5
v_call: TRBV25-1
cdr3_nt: TGTGCCAGCAGTGAAGACTTTCCAAGAGAGACCCAGTACTTC
cdr3_aa: CASSEDFPRETQYF

clone_size: -
d_call: -
j_call: TRBJ1-2
v_call: TRBV10-3
cdr3_nt: TGTGCCATCAGTGACCCGGGCGGGAGGTCTGGCTACACCTTC
cdr3_aa: CAISDPGGRSGYTF

clone_size: -
d_call: -
j_call: TRBJ2-2
v_call: TRBV5-8
cdr3_nt: TGTGCCAGCAGCTGGGTGAGGGGGTCCGGGGAGCTGTTTTTT
cdr3_aa: CASSWVRGSGELFF

clone_size: few
d_call: TRBD1
j_call: TRBJ1-1
v_call: TRBV7-9
cdr3_nt: TGTGCCAGCAGCCCTAAGACAGGGACTGAAGCTTTCTTT
cdr3_aa: CASSPKTGTEAFF

clone_size: few
d_call: TRBD2
j_call: TRBJ2-2
v_call: TRBV5-1
cdr3_nt: TGCGCCAGCAGCTTGGCGGGACTAGGATTCACCGGGGAGCTGTTTTTT
cdr3_aa: CASSLAGLGFTGELFF

clone_size: -
d_call: -
j_call: TRBJ1-3
v_call: TRBV13
cdr3_nt: TGTGCCAGCAAGTTAGCAGGGACTGGAAACACCATATATTTT
cdr3_aa: CASKLAGTGNTIYF

clone_size: -
d_call: -
j_call: TRBJ2-7
v_call: TRBV5-6
cdr3_nt: TGTGCCAGCAGCTGGAGGGGACCCTCCTACGAGCAGTACTTC
cdr3_aa: CASSWRGPSYEQYF

clone_size: -
d_call: TRBD1
j_call: TRBJ1-2
v_call: TRBV19
cdr3_nt: TGTGCCAGTAGTGGTCGGACAGGGGGCCTCTATGGCTACACCTTC
cdr3_aa: CASSGRTGGLYGYTF